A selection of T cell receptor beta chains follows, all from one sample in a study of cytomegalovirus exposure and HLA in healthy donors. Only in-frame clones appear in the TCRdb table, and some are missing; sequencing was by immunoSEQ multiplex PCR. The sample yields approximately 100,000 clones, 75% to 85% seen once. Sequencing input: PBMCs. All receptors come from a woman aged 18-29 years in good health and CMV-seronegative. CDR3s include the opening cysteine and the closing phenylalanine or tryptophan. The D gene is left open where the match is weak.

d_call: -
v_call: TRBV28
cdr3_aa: CATHEGDEQYF

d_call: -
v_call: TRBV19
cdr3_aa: CASGQGGGREETQYF

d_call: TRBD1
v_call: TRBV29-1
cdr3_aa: CSVEEGDRGDGQFF

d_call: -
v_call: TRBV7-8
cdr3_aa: CASSPPPGSEQYF

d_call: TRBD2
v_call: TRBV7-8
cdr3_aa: CANHYLHGRASYNEQFF

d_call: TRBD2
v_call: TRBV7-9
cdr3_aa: CASSLADPGTNYEQYF

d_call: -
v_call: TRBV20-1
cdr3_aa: CSVQLGREQYF

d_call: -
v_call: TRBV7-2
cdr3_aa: CASTKARNNEQFF

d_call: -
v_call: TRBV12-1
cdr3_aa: CASSADKRASYEQYF

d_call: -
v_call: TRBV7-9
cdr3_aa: CASSHNRDGYTF

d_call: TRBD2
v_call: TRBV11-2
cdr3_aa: CASSWAGVETQYF

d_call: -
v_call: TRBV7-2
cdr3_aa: CASSLGAPSNPFF

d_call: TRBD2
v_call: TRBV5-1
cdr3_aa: CASSPRGLPGEQYF

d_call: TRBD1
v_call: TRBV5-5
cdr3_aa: CASSPRRVGTVLYGYTF

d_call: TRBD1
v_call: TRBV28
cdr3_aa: CASGRGQGEKLFF

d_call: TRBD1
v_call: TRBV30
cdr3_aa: CAWSGGTGFSYNSPLHF